The rows below give T cell receptor beta chains drawn from one sample of a study of OX40 agonist ivuxolimab in advanced cancers. Using immunoSEQ multiplex PCR, the repertoire was profiled, and TCRdb retains in-frame clones only, with some absent. This sample carries over 65,000 clones, 92% of them seen once, and the ten largest clones take about 0.54%. This material consisted of CD4+ or CD8+ T cells sorted from blood, taken in a trial of the OX40 agonist ivuxolimab. These receptor sequences come from an adult with an advanced solid tumor such as melanoma, head and neck, liver or kidney cancer. Each CDR3 is given without its conserved first and last residue.

v_call cdr3_aa
TRBV18 ASSPNTLAGNSYQPQH
TRBV7-2 ASGETDTQY
TRBV27 ASSHRTSGSPGELF
TRBV5-1 ASSPRQGVRETQY
TRBV11-2 ASSSTGYFGGTDTQY
TRBV2 ASRMLLKNTGELF
TRBV7-9 ASGRRQTNSPLH
TRBV19 ASSGLANEKLF
TRBV25-1 ASSQFGWKNSPLH
TRBV27 ASSFERGSETQY
TRBV5-4 ASSLSLREIETQY
TRBV19 ATETGWNVAGYNEQF
TRBV7-9 ASSLVGGSYGYT
TRBV28 ASTGRPQRSEAF
TRBV5-4 ASSGSRDYGYT
TRBV7-9 ASSFADRGHHGYT
TRBV6-5 ASSSALEQY
TRBV11-3 ASSSPPGTGLSSYNEQF